This TCR beta chain was identified in a study of CD4 T cells in relation to SARS-CoV-2 and coronaviruses. The study, taken as a whole, reports: No donor gave both pre-pandemic and post-infection samples.

On this clone itself: Its cognate antigen is unknown.

V shed 2 bases and J shed 7 bases, with 5 bases lying between them. CDR1 is SQVTM and CDR2 is ANQGSEA in the germline V gene. This CDR3 comprises 11 residues. Some clones are missing from TCRdb's copy, which holds only in-frame ones; the method was immunoSEQ multiplex PCR. The sample gives under 30,000 clones, around three quarters of which show up once; approximately 20% is in the top ten. CD4+ T cells from unexposed donors were obtained before the COVID-19 pandemic (2011-2018). The cells were cultured for 10 days before CD4+ T cells were isolated. The rearrangement links TRBV29-1 to TRBJ1-4; D is uncertain. This receptor was obtained from a human donor in good health. Sequences were obtained from CD4+ T cells from PBMCs, cultured in vitro. This CDR3 is CSVEKSEKLFF. The CDR3 DNA reads as TGCAGCGTTGAAAAGAGTGAAAAACTGTTTTTT.